The clone carrying this T cell receptor beta chain was detected ten times or more. These data belong to a study of T-cell memory formation after mild COVID-19. It was 5'RACE with constant-segment primers that produced the TCR alpha and TCR beta cDNA libraries, which carried sample barcodes and UMIs. TCRdb re-called the 5' RACE reads through MiXCR, storing one row per CDR3 protein. The data hold 57,000 or so distinct CDR3 sequences, with roughly 10% observed a single time. This CDR3 has 14 residues. The ends were cut back, 3 bases at V and 2 bases at J, with 7 bases in the middle. V and J are TRBV12-3 or TRBV12-4 and TRBJ2-2; D call uncertain. The sample taken for sequencing was PBMCs or a T cell subset sorted from them (not recorded which). The origin of this receptor is a man aged 18 to 29 who had mild COVID-19 (a few samples of this study predate the infection). Cell type and time point are not known. The CDR3 region is CASSLRLNTGELFF. The CDR3 nucleotides read TGTGCCAGCAGTTTGAGGCTTAACACCGGGGAGCTGTTTTTT.